This TCR beta chain was profiled in a study of T cells in Graves' hyperthyroidism and ophthalmopathy. The diagnoses drew upon clinical symptoms, serum thyroxine and TRAb, thyroid ultrasound and orbital computed tomography. Amplification yielded TCR beta CDR3 regions, with RNA transcripts as the source. The HTBI primer set was used in a first-round RT-PCR of the TCR CDR3. TCRdb redid the calling of the multiplex PCR reads with MiXCR, one entry per CDR3 protein. The profile shows over 350,000 distinct CDR3 sequences, around an eighth of them singletons. This receptor was obtained from a man in his forties or fifties with Graves' ophthalmopathy. Sequences were obtained from blood.

The CDR3 sequence: CASRARGLAGFNEQFF. As DNA, the CDR3 is TGTGCCAGCAGGGCGAGGGGACTAGCGGGATTCAATGAGCAGTTCTTC. J is TRBJ2-1 and V is TRBV5-8, with 13 bases matching TRBD2. Germline CDR1 and CDR2: SGHTS and YDEGEE. This CDR3 is built from 16 residues. Germline trimming cut 5 bases from V and 6 bases from J; bases unmatched to any gene: 8.